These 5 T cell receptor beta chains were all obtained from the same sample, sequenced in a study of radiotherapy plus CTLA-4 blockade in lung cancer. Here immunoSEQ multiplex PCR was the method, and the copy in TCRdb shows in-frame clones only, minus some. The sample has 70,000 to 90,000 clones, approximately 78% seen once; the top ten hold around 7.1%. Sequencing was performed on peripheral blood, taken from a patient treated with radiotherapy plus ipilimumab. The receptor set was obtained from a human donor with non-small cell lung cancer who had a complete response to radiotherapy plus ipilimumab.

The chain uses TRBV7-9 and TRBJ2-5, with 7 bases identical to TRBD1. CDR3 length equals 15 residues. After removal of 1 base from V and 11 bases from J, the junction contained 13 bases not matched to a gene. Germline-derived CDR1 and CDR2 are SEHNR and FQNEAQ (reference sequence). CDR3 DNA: TGTGCCAGCAGCTTAGGGGACAGCTATACCGGGGAGCAGTACTTC. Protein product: CASSLGDSYTGEQYF.

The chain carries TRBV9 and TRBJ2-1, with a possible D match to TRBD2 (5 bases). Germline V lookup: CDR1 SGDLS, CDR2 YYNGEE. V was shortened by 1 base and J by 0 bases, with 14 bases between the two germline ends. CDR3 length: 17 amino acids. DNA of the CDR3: TGTGCCAGCAGCGTAAGGACGGGAAGAAGCTCCTACAATGAGCAGTTCTTC. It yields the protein CASSVRTGRSSYNEQFF.

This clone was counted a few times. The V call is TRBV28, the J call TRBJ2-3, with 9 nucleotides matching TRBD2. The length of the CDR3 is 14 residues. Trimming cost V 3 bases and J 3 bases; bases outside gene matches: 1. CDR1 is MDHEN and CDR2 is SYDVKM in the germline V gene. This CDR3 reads CASSFLAGTDTQYF. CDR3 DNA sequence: TGTGCCAGCAGTTTCCTAGCGGGGACAGATACGCAGTATTTT.

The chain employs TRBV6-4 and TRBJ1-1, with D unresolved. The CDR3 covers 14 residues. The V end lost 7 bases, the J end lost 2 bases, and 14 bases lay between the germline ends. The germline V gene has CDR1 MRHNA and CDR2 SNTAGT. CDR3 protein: CASKEGPINTEAFF. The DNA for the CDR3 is TGTGCCAGCAAAGAGGGCCCTATAAACACTGAAGCTTTCTTT.

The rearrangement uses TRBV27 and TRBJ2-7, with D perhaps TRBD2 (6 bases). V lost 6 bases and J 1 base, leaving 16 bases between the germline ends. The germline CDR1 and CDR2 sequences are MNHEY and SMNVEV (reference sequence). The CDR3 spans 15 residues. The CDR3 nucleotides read TGTGCCAGCAGCCCTACTGGCGGGGCTTCCTACGAGCAGTACTTC. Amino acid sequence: CASSPTGGASYEQYF.